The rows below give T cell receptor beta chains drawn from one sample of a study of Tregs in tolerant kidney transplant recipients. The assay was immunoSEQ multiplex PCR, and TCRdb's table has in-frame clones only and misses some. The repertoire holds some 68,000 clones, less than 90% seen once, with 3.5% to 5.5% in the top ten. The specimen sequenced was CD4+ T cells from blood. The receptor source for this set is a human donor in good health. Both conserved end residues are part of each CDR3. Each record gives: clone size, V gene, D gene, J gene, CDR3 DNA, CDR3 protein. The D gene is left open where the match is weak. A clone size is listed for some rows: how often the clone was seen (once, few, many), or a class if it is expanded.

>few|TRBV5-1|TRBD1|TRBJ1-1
TGCGCCAGCAGCTGGGACAGGGGAGGGGGTAACACTGAAGCTTTCTTT
CASSWDRGGGNTEAFF
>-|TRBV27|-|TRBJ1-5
TGTGCCAGCAGTTTTGGATATAGCAATCAGCCCCAGCATTTT
CASSFGYSNQPQHF
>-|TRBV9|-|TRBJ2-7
TGTGCCAGCAGCGCCTACTCATTCGAGCAGTACTTC
CASSAYSFEQYF
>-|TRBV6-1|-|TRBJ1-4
TGTGCCAGCAGTGATGCGGGCGGTTGGGAAAAACTGTTTTTT
CASSDAGGWEKLFF
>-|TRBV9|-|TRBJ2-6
TGTGCCAGCAGCGTAGACTCTGGGGCCAACGTCCTGACTTTC
CASSVDSGANVLTF
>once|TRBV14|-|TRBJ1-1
TGTGCCAGCAGCCATAGACCCACTGAAGCTTTCTTT
CASSHRPTEAFF
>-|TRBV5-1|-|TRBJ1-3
TGCGCCAGCAGCTTGGACAAATCCACCGCGGGGGGCACCATATATTTT
CASSLDKSTAGGTIYF
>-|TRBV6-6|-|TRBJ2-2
TGTGCCAGCAGTTATGGGGGGGCCGGCGGGGAGCTGTTTTTT
CASSYGGAGGELFF
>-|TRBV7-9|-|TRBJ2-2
TGTGCCAGCAGCCCCGCCGTACAGGTCGCGAACACCGGGGAGCTGTTTTTT
CASSPAVQVANTGELFF
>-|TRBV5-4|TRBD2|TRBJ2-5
TGTGCCAGCAGCTTGGTGCCGCTAGCGGGGGGCCAAGAGACCCAGTACTTC
CASSLVPLAGGQETQYF
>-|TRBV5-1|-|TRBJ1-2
TGCGCCAGCAGCCCCGGGTCCCCCATTGGCTACACCTTC
CASSPGSPIGYTF
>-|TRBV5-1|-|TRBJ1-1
TGCGCCAGCAGCCCGGGTCTGAACACTGAAGCTTTCTTT
CASSPGLNTEAFF
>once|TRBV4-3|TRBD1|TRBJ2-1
TGCGCCAGCAGCCAAACCCTCGACAGGGATTACAATGAGCAGTTCTTC
CASSQTLDRDYNEQFF
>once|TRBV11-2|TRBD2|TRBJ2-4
TGTGCCAGCAGCTTTGATTTGAAAAGCGGGGGGGAAAACATTCAGTACTTC
CASSFDLKSGGENIQYF
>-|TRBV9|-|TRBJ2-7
TGTGCCAGCAGCGTAGGTCTAGTGGGCTACGAGCAGTACTTC
CASSVGLVGYEQYF
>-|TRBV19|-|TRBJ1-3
TGTGCCAGTGGGGGGCACGGGAACACCATATATTTT
CASGGHGNTIYF